These T cell receptor beta chains were read from a single sample in a study of Ad26.COV2.S vaccination and SARS-CoV-2 variants. Only in-frame clones appear in the TCRdb table, and some are missing; sequencing was by immunoSEQ multiplex PCR. This repertoire shows roughly 400,000 clones, roughly 90% found once; its top ten account for approximately 1.6%. Source: peripheral blood, taken in a trial of Ad26.COV2.S vaccine versus placebo. These receptors were obtained from a person between 18 and 65 years old who received the Ad26.COV2.S COVID-19 vaccine or a placebo. CDR3s include the opening cysteine and the closing phenylalanine or tryptophan.

V gene | CDR3 protein
TRBV18 | CASSPGTSGGAYEQYF
TRBV30 | CAWSSSVESVFNYGYTF
TRBV6-5 | CASSYSLSKNIQYF
TRBV7-2 | CASSPKSSLNDKLFF
TRBV5-6 | CASSLLAEQYF
TRBV29-1 | CSVESGQAAFGNIQYF
TRBV7-8 | CASSRGNTGELFF
TRBV12-5 | CASGSPGLADYNEQFF
TRBV15 | CATSRPTGVYEQYF
TRBV7-6 | CASSLESSSIRYEQYF
TRBV6-2/TRBV6-3 | CASSEIYEQYF
TRBV20-1 | CSASVDPEQYF
TRBV7-9 | CASSQHRTGTYEQYF
TRBV19 | CASTTEYSNQPQHF
TRBV7-9 | CASSLARLGNTEAFF
TRBV4-1 | CASSQGPRIGGNQPQHF
TRBV2 | CAGKGLPVYGYTF
TRBV11-2 | CASSYETGANTEAFF
TRBV4-1 | CASSHNAGTESYEQYF
TRBV28 | CASSLSSPQNTQYF
TRBV10-1 | CASSESPKGLNTEAFF
TRBV2 | CATTEDRTYQPQHF
TRBV19 | CASSIGRFGAEPTYGYTF
TRBV7-2 | CASSFSWDTQYF
TRBV4-1 | CASSRPLASGRTDTQYF
TRBV27 | CASRQGPPGEQYF
TRBV30 | CAWSVRQGNQPQHF
TRBV9 | CASSVVPGVDYGYTF
TRBV10-3 | CAISALLAYEQYF
TRBV30 | CAWSVGLQGEQFF
TRBV10-1 | CASSDGYRGPYEQYF
TRBV6-5 | CASRLLAGGQETQYF
TRBV5-6 | CASSLAESGWGEQYF
TRBV7-2 | CASGTLNGGSSYNSPLHF
TRBV15 | CATGQVGPAYNEQFF
TRBV19 | CASSVSVNSPLHF
TRBV10-2 | CASRAVYEQYF
TRBV3-1/TRBV3-2 | CASSQDVTYFGYTF
TRBV4-1 | CASSQEAELAETQYF
TRBV15 | CATSLSGPNHEQFF